The entry below describes one T cell receptor beta chain. The antigen remains undetermined. The source of the sample is a study of tumor-infiltrating lymphocytes in localized non-small cell lung cancer. Study-wide points: Recurrence-free survival showed no association with tumor T-cell fraction. Higher tumor T cell infiltration than in uninvolved lung was supported by TCRbeta sequencing. Only some patients had TCR sequencing, depending on available tissue.

This table comes from immunoSEQ multiplex PCR, and its TCRdb copy is limited to in-frame clones, with some not included. The repertoire holds over 10,000 clones, 66% seen once, with around 7.3% in the top ten. The CDR3 length is 15 residues. Trimming took 4 bases from V and 4 from J, leaving 13 bases between them. Germline assignment: CDR1 MNHNY and CDR2 SVGAGI (reference sequence). The receptor was derived from a human donor with non-small cell lung cancer. This chain links TRBV6-6 with TRBJ1-4; D is unresolved. The sequencing sample was made of lung tumor tissue. The CDR3 sequence: CASSWTAAYNEKLFF. DNA for the CDR3: TGTGCCAGCAGTTGGACCGCCGCCTATAATGAAAAACTGTTTTTT.